This T cell receptor beta chain was observed in a study of post-analysis software for immune sequencing data. Study outcomes and limitations: Significantly lower normalized Chao1 diversity was found in patients with multiple sclerosis relative to controls.

Unique molecular identifiers were present in the TCR beta cDNA libraries. Input populations of about 0.9 to 10 million T cells gave rise to about 480,000 cDNA molecules. TCRdb re-analysed the PCR reads in MiXCR, keeping a single row per CDR3 protein. The data hold hundreds of thousands of distinct CDR3 sequences, with roughly 29% observed a single time. For this clonotype: No antigen is known for it.

The clonotype was recovered from a girl between 5 and 17 years old with multiple sclerosis. Sample: blood.

CDR3 in amino acids: CSVGDREFGLGTEAFF. DNA for the CDR3: TGCAGCGTGGGGGACAGGGAATTCGGGTTAGGTACTGAAGCTTTCTTT. The rearrangement uses TRBV29-1 and TRBJ1-1, with TRBD1 matching 9 bases. The CDR3 length is 16 residues. Germline loops: CDR1 SQVTM, CDR2 ANQGSEA. J gave up 5 bases and V 6 bases, and 16 bases lay outside the gene matches.